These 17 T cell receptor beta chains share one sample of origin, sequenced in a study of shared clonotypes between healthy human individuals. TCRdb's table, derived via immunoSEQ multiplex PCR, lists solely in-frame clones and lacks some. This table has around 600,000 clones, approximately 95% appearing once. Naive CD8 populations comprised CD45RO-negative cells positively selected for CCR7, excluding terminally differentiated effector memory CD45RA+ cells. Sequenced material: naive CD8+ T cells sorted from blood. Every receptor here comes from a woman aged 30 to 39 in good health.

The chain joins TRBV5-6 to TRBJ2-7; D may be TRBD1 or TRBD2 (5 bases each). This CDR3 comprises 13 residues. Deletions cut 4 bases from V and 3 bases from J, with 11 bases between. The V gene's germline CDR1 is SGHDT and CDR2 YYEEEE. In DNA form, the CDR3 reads TGTGCCAGCAGCCGGGGACGGAACTACGAGCAGTACTTC. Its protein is CASSRGRNYEQYF.

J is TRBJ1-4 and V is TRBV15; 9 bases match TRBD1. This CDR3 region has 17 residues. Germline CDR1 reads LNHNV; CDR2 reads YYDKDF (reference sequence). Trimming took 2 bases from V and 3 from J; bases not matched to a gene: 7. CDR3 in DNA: TGTGCCACCAGCAGAAAGATACAGGGGGCACCTAATGAAAAACTGTTTTTT. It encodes CATSRKIQGAPNEKLFF.

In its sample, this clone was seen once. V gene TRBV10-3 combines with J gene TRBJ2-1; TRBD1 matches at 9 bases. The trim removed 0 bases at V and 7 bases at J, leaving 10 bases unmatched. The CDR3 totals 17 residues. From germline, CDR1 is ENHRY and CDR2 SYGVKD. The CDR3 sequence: CAISESDFLDRGNEQFF. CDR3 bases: TGTGCCATCAGTGAGTCGGATTTTTTGGACAGGGGTAATGAGCAGTTCTTC.

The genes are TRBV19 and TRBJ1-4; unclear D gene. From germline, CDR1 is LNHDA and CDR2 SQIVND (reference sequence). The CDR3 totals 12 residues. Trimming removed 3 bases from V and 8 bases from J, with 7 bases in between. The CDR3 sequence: CASSMETEKLFF. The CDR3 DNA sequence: TGTGCCAGTAGTATGGAAACGGAAAAACTGTTTTTT.

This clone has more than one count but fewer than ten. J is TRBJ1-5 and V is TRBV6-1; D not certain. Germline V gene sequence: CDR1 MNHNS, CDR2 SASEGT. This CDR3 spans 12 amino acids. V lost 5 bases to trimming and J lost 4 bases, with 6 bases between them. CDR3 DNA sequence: TGTGCCAGCAGTCTTGGTAATCAGCCCCAGCATTTT. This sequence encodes CASSLGNQPQHF.

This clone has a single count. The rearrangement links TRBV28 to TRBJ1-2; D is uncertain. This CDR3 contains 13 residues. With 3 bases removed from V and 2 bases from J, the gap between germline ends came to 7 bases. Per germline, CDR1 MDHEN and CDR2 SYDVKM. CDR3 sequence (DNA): TGTGCCAGCAGTTTCAAGCTAAACTATGGCTACACCTTC. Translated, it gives CASSFKLNYGYTF.

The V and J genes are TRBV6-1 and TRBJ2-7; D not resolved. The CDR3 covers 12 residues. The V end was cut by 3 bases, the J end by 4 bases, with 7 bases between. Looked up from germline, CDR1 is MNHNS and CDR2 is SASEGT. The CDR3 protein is CASSDGSYEQYF. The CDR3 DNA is TGTGCCAGCAGTGACGGTTCTTACGAGCAGTACTTC.

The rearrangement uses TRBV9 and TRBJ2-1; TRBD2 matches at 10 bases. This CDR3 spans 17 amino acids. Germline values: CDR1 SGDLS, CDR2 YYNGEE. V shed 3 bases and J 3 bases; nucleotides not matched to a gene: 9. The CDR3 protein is CASSGQPLAGDYNEQFF. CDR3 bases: TGTGCCAGCAGCGGGCAACCCCTAGCGGGAGACTACAATGAGCAGTTCTTC.

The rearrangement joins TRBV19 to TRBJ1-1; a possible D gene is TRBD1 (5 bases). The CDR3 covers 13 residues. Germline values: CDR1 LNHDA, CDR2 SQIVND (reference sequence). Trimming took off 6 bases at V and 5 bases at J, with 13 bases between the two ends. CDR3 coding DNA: TGTGCCAGTAGCCCGGGGGTACGGACTGAAGCTTTCTTT. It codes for CASSPGVRTEAFF.

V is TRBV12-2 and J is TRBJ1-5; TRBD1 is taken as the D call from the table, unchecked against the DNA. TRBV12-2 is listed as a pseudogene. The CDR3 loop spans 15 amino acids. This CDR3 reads CASRPPGQGNQPQHF. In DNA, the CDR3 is TGTGCAAGTCGCCCTCCGGGACAGGGCAATCAGCCCCAGCATTTT.

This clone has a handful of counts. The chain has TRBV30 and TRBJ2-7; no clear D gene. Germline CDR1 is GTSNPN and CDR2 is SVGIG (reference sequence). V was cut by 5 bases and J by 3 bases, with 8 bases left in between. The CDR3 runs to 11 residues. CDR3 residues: CAWGNSYEQYF. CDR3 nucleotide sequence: TGTGCCTGGGGCAACAGCTACGAGCAGTACTTC.

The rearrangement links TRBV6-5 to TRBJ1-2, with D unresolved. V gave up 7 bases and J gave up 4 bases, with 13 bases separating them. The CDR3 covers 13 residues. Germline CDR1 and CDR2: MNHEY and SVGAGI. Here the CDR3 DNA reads TGTGCCAGCACCTTCGACACCGGCTATGGCTACACCTTC. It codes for CASTFDTGYGYTF.

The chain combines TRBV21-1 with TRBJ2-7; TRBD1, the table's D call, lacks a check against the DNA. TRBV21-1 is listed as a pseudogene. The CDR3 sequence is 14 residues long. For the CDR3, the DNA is TGTGCCAGCAGCGACAGGTGCCCAGGGAGCGAGCAGTACTTC. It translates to CASSDRCPGSEQYF.

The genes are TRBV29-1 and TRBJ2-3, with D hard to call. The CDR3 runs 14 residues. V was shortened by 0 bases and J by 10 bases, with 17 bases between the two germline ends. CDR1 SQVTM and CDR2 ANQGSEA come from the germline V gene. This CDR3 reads CSVEDTRSLWAQYF. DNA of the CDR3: TGCAGCGTTGAAGATACTCGATCTTTGTGGGCGCAGTATTTT.

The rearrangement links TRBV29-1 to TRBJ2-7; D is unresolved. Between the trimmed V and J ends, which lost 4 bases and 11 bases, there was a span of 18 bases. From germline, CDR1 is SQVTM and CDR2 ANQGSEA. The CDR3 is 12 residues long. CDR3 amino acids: CSVAHIADAEYF. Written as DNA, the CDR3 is TGCAGCGTTGCACATATCGCCGACGCCGAGTACTTC.

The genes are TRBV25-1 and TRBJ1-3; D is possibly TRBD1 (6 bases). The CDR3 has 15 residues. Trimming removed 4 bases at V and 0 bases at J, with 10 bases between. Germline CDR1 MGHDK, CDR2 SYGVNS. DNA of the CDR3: TGTGCCAGCAGTGTGGACAGAGACTCTGGAAACACCATATATTTT. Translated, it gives CASSVDRDSGNTIYF.

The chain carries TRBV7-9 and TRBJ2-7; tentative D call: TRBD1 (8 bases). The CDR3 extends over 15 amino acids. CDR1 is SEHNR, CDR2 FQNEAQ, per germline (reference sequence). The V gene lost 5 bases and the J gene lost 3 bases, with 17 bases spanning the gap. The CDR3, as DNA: TGTGCCAGCAGCGCCCCACAGGGGGGGAACTACGAGCAGTACTTC. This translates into CASSAPQGGNYEQYF.